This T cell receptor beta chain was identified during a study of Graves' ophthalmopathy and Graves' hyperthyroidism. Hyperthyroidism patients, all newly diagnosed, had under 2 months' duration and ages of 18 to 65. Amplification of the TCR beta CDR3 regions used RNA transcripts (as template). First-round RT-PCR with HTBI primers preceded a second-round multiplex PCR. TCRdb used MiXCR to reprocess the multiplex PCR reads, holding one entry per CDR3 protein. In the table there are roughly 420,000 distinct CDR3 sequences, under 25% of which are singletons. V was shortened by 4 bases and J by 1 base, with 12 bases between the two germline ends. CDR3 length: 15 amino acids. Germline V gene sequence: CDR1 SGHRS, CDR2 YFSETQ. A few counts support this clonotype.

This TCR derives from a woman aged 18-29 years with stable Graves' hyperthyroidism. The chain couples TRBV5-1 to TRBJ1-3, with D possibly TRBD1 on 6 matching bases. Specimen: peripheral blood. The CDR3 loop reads CASSRTVPSGNTIYF. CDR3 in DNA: TGCGCCAGCAGCCGGACAGTTCCATCTGGAAACACCATATATTTT.